This T cell receptor (beta chain) was retrieved from a study of human T cells and chemical hapten exposure. Overall study: Affected patients, primarily female, had alopecia areata, totalis or universalis.

From the RACE reads, TCRdb called clonotypes with MiXCR, one entry per CDR3 protein. The sample contains about 180,000 distinct CDR3 sequences, almost 30% of which appear only once. Germline CDR1 and CDR2: MDHEN and SYDVKM. V dropped 6 bases and J dropped 4 bases, with 18 bases sitting between them. This CDR3 spans 16 amino acids. Stated time point: pre-sensitization, week 0. Treatment indicated: therapeutic diphenylcyclopropenone sensitization with weekly scalp DPC. Venepuncture was done earlier than the placement of each patch test. This clonotype has more than one count but fewer than ten. Specimen: whole blood, collected in connection with sensitization to the hapten diphenylcyclopropenone (DPC). The source is a woman in her thirties with alopecia areata. Some clones in this sample may be carry-over from other donors' samples. The J gene is TRBJ2-2, the V gene TRBV28, with a tentative D call TRBD2 (6 bases). CDR3 bases: TGTGCCAGCAGGAGGTCCGGTAGCGGTAGCACCGGGGAGCTGTTTTTT. As protein: CASRRSGSGSTGELFF.